This TCR beta chain was recovered during a study of graft-versus-host responses after intestinal transplantation. Study overall: Isolated intestinal, liver-intestinal, or multivisceral transplants were what recipients had. Uniformly, recipients were administered anti-thymocyte globulin induction with subsequent tacrolimus and steroids for around 3 years.

V was trimmed by 0 bases and J by 4 bases, leaving 10 bases between them. Germline lookup yields CDR1 SGHNT and CDR2 YYREEE (reference sequence). The CDR3 is 14 residues long. Overall study findings and caveats: Circulating GvH clones peaking coincided with falling HvG clones soon after transplant. The marrow of recipients harbored GvH clones, and ileum or blood showed some of them first.

TCRdb's table, derived via immunoSEQ multiplex PCR, lists solely in-frame clones and lacks some. The table shows more than 25,000 clones, with 80% to 95% occurring only once. As for this clone: The antigen remains undetermined.

This clonotype was sampled from a human patient who received an intestinal transplant, so some T cells may come from the graft donor. The sample consisted of PBMCs, taken 18 days after transplant. The J gene is TRBJ2-5, the V gene TRBV5-4; D unresolved. The CDR3 region has the DNA TGTGCCAGCAGCTTGGTAGACTCACCAGAGACCCAGTACTTC. It is translated as CASSLVDSPETQYF. Supplemented by reference TRBV5-4 and TRBJ2-5, the full variable domain reads ETGVTQSPTHLIKTRGQQVTLRCSSQSGHNTVSWYQQALGQGPQFIFQYYREEENGRGNFPPRFSGLQFPNYSSELNVNALELDDSALYLCASSLVDSPETQYFGPGTRLLVL.